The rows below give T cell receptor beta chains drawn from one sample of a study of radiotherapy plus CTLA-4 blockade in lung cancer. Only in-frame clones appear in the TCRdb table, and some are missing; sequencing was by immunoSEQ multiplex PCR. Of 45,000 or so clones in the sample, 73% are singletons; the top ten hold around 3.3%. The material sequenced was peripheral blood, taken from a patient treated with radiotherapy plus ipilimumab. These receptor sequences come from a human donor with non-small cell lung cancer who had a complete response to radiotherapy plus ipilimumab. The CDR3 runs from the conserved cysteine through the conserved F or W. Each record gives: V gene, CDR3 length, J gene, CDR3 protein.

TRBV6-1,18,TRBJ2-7,CASSASGTANTKTYEQYF
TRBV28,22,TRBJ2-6,CASRPLKGLAGGSSSGANVLTF
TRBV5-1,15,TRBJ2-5,CASSLTPGRQETQYF
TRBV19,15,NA,CASSPGTGASYEQYF
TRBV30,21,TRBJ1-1,CAWSVNVFLLRDTWRGAEAFF
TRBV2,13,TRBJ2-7,CASGEGEAGEQYF
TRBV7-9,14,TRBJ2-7,CASSLRDRAYEQYF
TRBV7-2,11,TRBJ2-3,CASSRVDTQYF
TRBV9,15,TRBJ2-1,CASSPRAADYNEQFF
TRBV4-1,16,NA,CASSRIAGGSYNEQFF
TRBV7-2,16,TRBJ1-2,CASSRWGGQGRDGYTF
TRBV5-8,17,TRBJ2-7,CASSSTGSFSWSNEQYF
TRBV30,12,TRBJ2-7,CAWKPSSYEQYF
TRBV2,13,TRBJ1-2,CASSGQPNYGYTF
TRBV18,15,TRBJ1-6,CASSPDRGDVSPLHF
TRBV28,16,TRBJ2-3,CASSTRTSGVTDTQYF
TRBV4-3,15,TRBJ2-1,CASSQERVSYNEQFF
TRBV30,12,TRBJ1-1,CARKQGNTEAFF
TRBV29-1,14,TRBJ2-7,CSVLKDPSSYEQYF
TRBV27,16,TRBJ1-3,CASSLSGTSSGNTIYF
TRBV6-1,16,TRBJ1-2,CASSARQQGNLYGYTF
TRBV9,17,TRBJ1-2,CASRVNPLGRDNYGYTF
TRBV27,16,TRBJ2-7,CASSLKGVAAPYEQYF
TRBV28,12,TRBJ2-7,CASSLRAYEQYF
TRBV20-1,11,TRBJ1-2,CTGANQAGYTF
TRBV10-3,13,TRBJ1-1,CAIRGTGNTEAFF
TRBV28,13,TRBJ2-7,CASTGTGDDEQYF
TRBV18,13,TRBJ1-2,CASSPAENYGYTF
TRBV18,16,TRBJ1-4,CASSLSPTGVNEKLFF
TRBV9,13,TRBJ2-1,CASSASGPNEQFF
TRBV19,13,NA,CASSRGLNYEQYF
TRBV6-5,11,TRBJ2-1,CASSLGNEQFF
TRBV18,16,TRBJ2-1,CASSPPGTSRYNEQFF
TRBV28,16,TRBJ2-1,CASSVRQGTTTNEQFF
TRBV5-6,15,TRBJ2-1,CASSFSGRIYNEQFF
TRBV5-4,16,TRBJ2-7,CASSLVALQRPYEQYF
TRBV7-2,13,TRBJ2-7,CASSLQGAYEQYF
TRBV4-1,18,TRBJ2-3,CASSLGSRALYSTDTQYF
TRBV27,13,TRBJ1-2,CASSPRGGYGYTF
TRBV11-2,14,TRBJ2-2,CASSFNGDTGELFF
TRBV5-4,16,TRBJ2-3,CASSLGPSGLADTQYF
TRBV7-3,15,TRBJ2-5,CASSIAGGRGETQYF
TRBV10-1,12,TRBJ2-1,CASSAIVGEQFF